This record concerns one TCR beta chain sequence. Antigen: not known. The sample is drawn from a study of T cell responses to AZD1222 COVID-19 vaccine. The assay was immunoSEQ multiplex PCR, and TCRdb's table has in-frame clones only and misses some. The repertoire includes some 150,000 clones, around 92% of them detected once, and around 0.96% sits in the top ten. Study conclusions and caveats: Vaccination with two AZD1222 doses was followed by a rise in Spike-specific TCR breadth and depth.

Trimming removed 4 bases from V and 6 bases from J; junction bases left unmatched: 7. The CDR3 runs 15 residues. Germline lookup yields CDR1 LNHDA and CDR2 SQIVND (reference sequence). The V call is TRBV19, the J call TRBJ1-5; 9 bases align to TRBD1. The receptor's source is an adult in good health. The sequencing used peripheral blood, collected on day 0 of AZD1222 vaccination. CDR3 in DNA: TGTGCCAGTAGTACGATGGGACAGGGCCCTCAGCCCCAGCATTTT. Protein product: CASSTMGQGPQPQHF.